These T cell receptor beta chains were read from a single sample in a study of shared clonotypes between healthy human individuals. Profiled with immunoSEQ multiplex PCR; TCRdb holds only in-frame clones, not every one. In the table there are millions of clones, about 95% of which are singletons. Source material: naive CD8+ T cells sorted from blood. The receptors here all came from a man younger than 35 in good health. The CDR3 runs from the conserved cysteine through the conserved F or W. The D gene is left open where the match is weak.

j_gene | v_gene | d_gene | CDR3aa
TRBJ2-7 | TRBV19 | . | CASSIDPGYEQYF
TRBJ2-7 | TRBV27 | TRBD1 | CASSLGTGSYEQYF
TRBJ2-7 | TRBV2 | . | CASSEELAYEQYF
TRBJ2-7 | TRBV7-9 | . | CASSFGGSGSEQYF
TRBJ1-5 | TRBV19 | . | CASMGNSGGTQPQHF
TRBJ2-3 | TRBV5-6 | . | CASSFSGDTQYF
TRBJ1-1 | TRBV9 | . | CASSVEPVPETEAFF
TRBJ2-7 | TRBV19 | . | CASSWGPRGSTYEQYF
TRBJ1-2 | TRBV27 | . | CASSYGGAYGYTF
TRBJ2-5 | TRBV6-5 | TRBD2 | CASSLAGGAQETQYF
TRBJ2-7 | TRBV14 | TRBD2 | CASSQGLAGFYEQYF
TRBJ1-1 | TRBV9 | . | CASTLDGGVTEAFF
TRBJ2-7 | TRBV7-9 | . | CASSSLTGTTREQYF
TRBJ2-1 | TRBV4-2 | TRBD2 | CASSQDQAGSYNEQFF
TRBJ2-2 | TRBV13 | TRBD1 | CASSLEGTATGELFF
TRBJ2-7 | TRBV9 | TRBD1 | CASSVGQGTSYEQYF
TRBJ2-7 | TRBV9 | TRBD2 | CASSVGLALSGQYF
. | TRBV4-1 | . | CASSHGLDWAYEQYF
TRBJ1-4 | TRBV4-1 | . | CASSQDFHEKLFF
TRBJ2-1 | TRBV5-6 | . | CASSSWTGNEQFF
TRBJ2-1 | TRBV27 | TRBD2 | CASSDWTSGPQDNEQFF
TRBJ2-1 | TRBV7-6 | . | CASSPWAGQKNEQFF
TRBJ1-1 | TRBV5-6 | . | CASRLGSDTEAFF
TRBJ2-7 | TRBV6-5 | . | CASSFNDRYEQYF
TRBJ2-1 | TRBV6-5 | . | CASSYSPKNEQFF
TRBJ2-3 | TRBV27 | . | CASSLWAASANTDTQYF
TRBJ1-5 | TRBV6-5 | TRBD1 | CASSSDRLNQPQHF
TRBJ2-7 | TRBV5-5 | . | CASSFNGPYEQYF
TRBJ2-5 | TRBV9 | TRBD2 | CASSIAGISQETQYF
TRBJ2-3 | TRBV6-1 | TRBD2 | CASSETSGGARTQYF
TRBJ2-7 | TRBV29-1 | . | CSGGGQALYEQYF
TRBJ2-1 | TRBV6-5 | . | CASSYSEGLNEQFF
TRBJ1-4 | TRBV2 | TRBD1 | CASGWGTGGGEKLFF
TRBJ1-3 | TRBV7-9 | . | CASSLVMEGSTIYF
TRBJ2-2 | TRBV19 | . | CASSIAGVNTGELFF